This T cell receptor (beta chain) came from a study of post-analysis software for immune sequencing data. Study at large: Several disease courses (relapsing-remitting, secondary progressive and progressive-relapsing) of multiple sclerosis were included. Study results and limitations: Same-batch preparations were strongly co-clustered by F measure. The study found significantly lower normalized Chao1 diversity in multiple sclerosis patients than in controls. The study found TRBV5-6, TRBV5-1 and TRBV20-1 among 4 or 5 TRBV segments more frequent in patients than controls.

Trimming removed 2 bases from V and 8 bases from J, with 15 bases in between. The CDR3 covers 15 residues. From germline, CDR1 is SGHTA and CDR2 FQGNSA. Notes on this clonotype: What it binds is unknown.

cDNA libraries of TCR beta carried unique molecular identifiers. Roughly 500,000 cDNA molecules were obtained per 1 to 10 million input T cells. TCRdb itself ran the PCR reads through MiXCR, one entry per CDR3 protein. This table has approximately 730,000 distinct CDR3 sequences, 30% appearing once. The chain links TRBV7-2 to TRBJ1-4; D is undetermined. Source material: blood. The TCR was taken from a girl aged 5 to 17 with multiple sclerosis. The CDR3 loop reads CASSLSAEMREKLFF. The DNA for the CDR3 is TGTGCCAGCAGCTTATCCGCGGAAATGAGGGAAAAACTGTTTTTT.